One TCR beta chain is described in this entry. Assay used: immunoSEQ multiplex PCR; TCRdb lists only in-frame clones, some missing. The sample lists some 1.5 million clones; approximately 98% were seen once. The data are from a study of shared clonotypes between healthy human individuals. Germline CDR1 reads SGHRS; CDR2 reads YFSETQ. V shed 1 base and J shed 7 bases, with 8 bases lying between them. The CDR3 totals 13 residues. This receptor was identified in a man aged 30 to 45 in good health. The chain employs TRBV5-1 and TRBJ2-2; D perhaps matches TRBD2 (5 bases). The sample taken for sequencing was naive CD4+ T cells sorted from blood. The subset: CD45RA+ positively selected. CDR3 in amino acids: CASSLRGSGELFF. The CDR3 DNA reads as TGCGCCAGCAGCTTGCGGGGTAGCGGGGAGCTGTTTTTT.